These 26 T cell receptor beta chains share one sample of origin, sequenced in a study of tumor-infiltrating lymphocytes in primary liver carcinoma. cDNA specific to TCR beta was made from 500 ng of total RNA, with a constant-region primer employed for priming. Employing slightly modified ARM-PCR, three nested multiplex PCR rounds were run, and these gave rise to the TCR beta libraries. With TRBV1-TRBV30 forward primers and a C-beta reverse primer, the first two PCR rounds were run for 10 cycles each. TCRdb used MiXCR to reprocess the multiplex PCR reads, holding one entry per CDR3 protein. The data show approximately 73,000 distinct CDR3 sequences, 55% to 75% seen once. The study co-extracted DNA and RNA from 20-30 mg of unsorted bulk tissue. The sequencing sample was made of liver tumor tissue from sampling region 4. Documented subset: tumor region T4, right-lateral pole. These receptors were collected from a man in his forties or fifties with primary liver carcinoma and hepatitis B virus infection.

This clonotype was detected many times. The chain couples TRBV30 to TRBJ1-1; no clear D gene. This CDR3 has 14 amino acids. Germline CDR1 and CDR2: GTSNPN and SVGIG (reference sequence). The germline V and J ends were trimmed by 2 bases and 1 base, with 11 bases remaining between them. The CDR3 sequence is CAWSPPGGNTEAFF. The CDR3 DNA follows: TGTGCCTGGAGTCCCCCTGGAGGGAACACTGAAGCTTTCTTT. Looking up the rest from reference TRBV30 and TRBJ1-1 gives the full variable domain: SQTIHQWPATLVQPVGSPLSLECTVEGTSNPNLYWYRQAAGRGLQLLFYSVGIGQISSEVPQNLSASRPQDRQFILSSKKLLLSDSGFYLCAWSPPGGNTEAFFGQGTRLTVV.

This clonotype has a count of ten or more. This chain connects TRBV6-5 to TRBJ1-6; 11 bases are shared with TRBD1. The CDR3 spans 16 residues. The V segment lost 6 bases and the J segment 4 bases; nucleotides outside the gene matches: 5. Germline V CDR1 and CDR2: MNHEY, SVGAGI. The CDR3 loop reads CASRSRDRGYNSPLHF. The CDR3 nucleotides read TGTGCCAGCAGATCCCGGGACAGGGGGTATAATTCACCCCTCCACTTT.

CDR3 amino acids: CSVVRGEPYGYTF. CDR3 DNA: TGCAGCGTTGTTCGAGGTGAACCCTATGGCTACACCTTC. The chain combines TRBV29-1 with TRBJ1-2; D gene unclear. CDR1 and CDR2 from the germline V gene are SQVTM and ANQGSEA. The length of the CDR3 is 13 residues. V lost 4 bases and J lost 4, with 13 bases in between.

This clonotype appeared a few times. Just one base apart from a much larger clone, this may be a read error. The chain couples TRBV10-3 to TRBJ2-7; D possibly corresponds to TRBD2 (5 bases). The V and J ends lost 3 bases and 0 bases respectively, with 9 bases between them. Germline V CDR1 and CDR2: ENHRY, SYGVKD. The CDR3 totals 14 residues. The CDR3 DNA reads as TGTGCCATCAGTGACTCGGAGGCCTCCTACGAGCAGTACTTC. Its protein is CAISDSEASYEQYF.

For this clonotype: One end of the junction fails to match germline, which may point to a read error. Here the CDR3 reads CVSSLEATVSYDQYF. DNA for the CDR3: TGTGTCAGCAGCTTAGAGGCGACCGTGTCCTACGATCAGTACTTT. The J gene is TRBJ2-7, the V gene TRBV11-1; D is unclear. CDR1 is SGHAT, CDR2 FQDESV, per germline (reference sequence). The CDR3 contains 15 residues.

About this clonotype: A read error may account for a junction end that differs from germline. This chain links TRBV11-2 with TRBJ2-2; possibly TRBD1 or TRBD2 for D (5 bases each). The CDR3 extends over 15 amino acids. Germline-derived CDR1 and CDR2 are SGHAT and FQNNGV. The CDR3 region is CASSLVERGTGEPFF. The CDR3 DNA sequence: TGTGCCAGTAGCTTAGTCGAACGGGGCACCGGGGAGCCGTTTTTT.

On this clonotype itself: Sequence at one end of the junction differs from germline and may be a read error. V gene TRBV5-5 combines with J gene TRBJ2-5; 11 bases are a match to TRBD2. Germline assignment: CDR1 SGHKS and CDR2 YYEKEE (reference sequence). There are 15 residues in the CDR3. Written as DNA, the CDR3 is TGTGCCAACAGCTACACTAGCGGGAGACGGGAGACCCAGTATTTC. Translation gives CANSYTSGRRETQYF.

This clonotype was seen a handful of times. Possible read error: a much larger clone is one base away. The chain joins TRBV29-1 to TRBJ2-7, with D possibly being TRBD1 or TRBD2 (5 bases each). The CDR3 consists of 14 residues. The germline V gene has CDR1 SQVTM and CDR2 ANQGSEA. Trimming stripped 1 base from V and 9 bases from J, with 19 bases between. CDR3: CSVEGTSPSSGQYF. The CDR3 nucleotides are TGCAGCGTTGAAGGGACATCCCCTTCGAGCGGGCAGTACTTC.

The chain employs TRBV5-4 and TRBJ1-2, with TRBD1 identical over 8 bases. Germline CDR1 reads SGHNT; CDR2 reads YYREEE (reference sequence). J gave up 0 bases and V 0 bases, and 7 bases lay outside the gene matches. This CDR3 comprises 17 residues. The CDR3 loop reads CASSLAGQERTNYGYTF. CDR3 nucleotide sequence: TGTGCCAGCAGCTTGGCGGGACAGGAGAGAACTAACTATGGCTACACCTTC.

Notes on this clonotype: Germline and junction disagree at one end, which may indicate a read error. The V gene is TRBV6-5, the J gene TRBJ2-2, with D possibly TRBD2 on 5 matching bases. Looked up from germline, CDR1 is MNHEY and CDR2 is SVGAGI. The CDR3 sequence is 15 residues long. The CDR3 sequence is CTSSYAVDGTGEPFF. DNA of the CDR3: TGTACCAGCAGTTACGCAGTGGACGGCACCGGGGAGCCTTTTTTT.

With regard to this clonotype: One end of the junction is discordant with germline, which a read error may explain. CDR3 DNA sequence: TGCAGCGTAGGCGGGGTCGATAGCCCCAAAAACATTCAGTACTTT. This encodes CSVGGVDSPKNIQYF. The rearrangement links TRBV29-1 to TRBJ2-4; D possibly corresponds to TRBD2 (6 bases). The CDR3 runs 15 residues. Germline V gene sequence: CDR1 SQVTM, CDR2 ANQGSEA. Filled out from reference TRBV29-1 and TRBJ2-4, the complete variable domain reads SAVISQKPSRDICQRGTSLTIQCQVDSQVTMMFWYRQQPGQSLTLIATANQGSEATYESGFVIDKFPISRPNLTFSTLTVSNMSPEDSSIYLCSVGGVDSPKNIQYFGAGTRLSVL.

At least ten counts were recorded for this clonotype. This sequence joins TRBV10-3 and TRBJ2-2; D is perhaps TRBD2 (6 bases). CDR3 length equals 16 residues. Germline V gene data show CDR1 as ENHRY and CDR2 as SYGVKD. The V and J ends lost 10 bases and 4 bases respectively, with 22 bases between them. Here the CDR3 reads CATAEGTSDITGELFF. CDR3 DNA: TGTGCCACCGCGGAGGGGACGAGCGATATCACCGGGGAGCTGTTTTTT.

The gene calls are TRBV7-2 and TRBJ2-1, with D maybe TRBD1 (5 bases). V was cut by 5 bases and J by 3 bases, with 14 bases left in between. Germline V gene sequence: CDR1 SGHTA, CDR2 FQGNSA. The CDR3 totals 15 residues. The CDR3 DNA reads as TGTGCCAGCAGCGTCCTTTGGACACACTACAATGAGCAGTTCTTC. Protein sequence: CASSVLWTHYNEQFF.

The chain joins TRBV7-9 to TRBJ1-2, with a possible D match to TRBD1 (5 bases). V was shortened by 5 bases and J by 4 bases, with 17 bases between the two germline ends. Germline values: CDR1 SEHNR, CDR2 FQNEAQ (reference sequence). This CDR3 comprises 15 residues. CDR3 sequence: CASSIGVEGLYGYTF. In DNA, the CDR3 is TGTGCCAGCAGCATAGGGGTCGAGGGGCTCTATGGCTACACCTTC.

A remark on this clonotype: Germline and junction disagree at one end, which may indicate a read error. The chain links TRBV7-9 to TRBJ2-7, with 7 bases fitting TRBD2. Germline-derived CDR1 and CDR2 are SEHNR and FQNEAQ (reference sequence). The CDR3 runs to 14 residues. CDR3 residues: CASSLGDYFYEQYF. The CDR3 DNA follows: TGTGCCAGTAGCTTAGGGGACTATTTCTACGAGCAGTACTTC. Full variable domain (remainder filled in from reference TRBV7-9 and TRBJ2-7): DTGVSQNPRHKITKRGQNVTFRCDPISEHNRLYWYRQTLGQGPEFLTYFQNEAQLEKSRLLSDRFSAERPKGSFSTLEIQRTEQGDSAMYLCASSLGDYFYEQYFGPGTRLTVT.

Comment on this clonotype: It is likely a read error, because the conserved phenylalanine at the end of the CDR3 is missing. The limits of the CDR3 on the DNA are not certain, so only TCRdb's listed CDR3 is given. CDR3 region: CASTPTPGQGIIFGTGELFS. The V gene is TRBV5-1, the J gene TRBJ2-2; the D call of TRBD1 is as the table states it, not checked on the DNA. Germline assignment: CDR1 SGHRS and CDR2 YFSETQ. The CDR3 is 20 amino acids long, termini counted.

With regard to this clonotype: The germline gene is not matched at one end of the junction; a read error may be the cause. This rearrangement joins TRBV12-3 or TRBV12-4 to TRBJ2-3; D call uncertain. This CDR3 region has 13 residues. The CDR3 reads CANTLFSADTRYF. The DNA of the CDR3 is TGTGCCAACACTTTATTCTCGGCAGATACGCGGTATTTT.

In regard to this clonotype: At one end, the junction sequence differs from germline, possibly due to a read error. V usage is TRBV6-6 and J usage is TRBJ1-2; D gene unclear. The germline gives CDR1 MNHNY, CDR2 SVGAGI (reference sequence). The CDR3 spans 11 residues. The CDR3, as DNA: TGTGCCAGCAATTACTCGAGTAAGCTCACCTTC. Its translation is CASNYSSKLTF.

This clonotype was seen more than once but under ten times. A read error may account for a junction end that differs from germline. The chain combines TRBV28 with TRBJ2-7, with 7 bases that match TRBD2. The CDR3 length is 13 residues. Per germline, CDR1 MDHEN and CDR2 SYDVKM. The CDR3 coding sequence is TGTACCAGCAGTTTAGAGGGGAGGGACGAGCAGTACTTC. This encodes CTSSLEGRDEQYF.

Turning to this clonotype: The germline gene is not matched at one end of the junction; a read error may be the cause. The CDR3 region has the DNA TGTGGCAGCAGATTAGCAGGAGGGAAGACAGGGGCGAACACCGGGGAGCTGTTTTTT. It encodes CGSRLAGGKTGANTGELFF. This chain connects TRBV12-3 or TRBV12-4 to TRBJ2-2; 8 bases agree with TRBD1. The CDR3 sequence is 19 residues long.

As regards this clonotype: Given a much more abundant clone one base away, this may be a read error. The CDR3 protein is CASSTMGLAGGPVLNERFF. CDR3 DNA: TGTGCCAGCAGCACGATGGGACTAGCGGGAGGGCCGGTGTTGAATGAGCGGTTCTTC. V is TRBV7-9 and J is TRBJ2-1, with 16 bases fitting TRBD2. The CDR3 spans 19 residues. Germline CDR1 reads SEHNR; CDR2 reads FQNEAQ (reference sequence).

Concerning this clonotype: An end of the junction differs from the germline gene, which may be a read error. The chain joins TRBV6-5 to TRBJ2-2; a possible D gene is TRBD2 (5 bases). This CDR3 is 15 amino acids long. Germline loops: CDR1 MNHEY, CDR2 SVGAGI. In DNA, the CDR3 is TGTGCCAGCAGTTACGCAGTGGACGGTACTGGGGAGCCGTTTTTT. Its translation: CASSYAVDGTGEPFF.

About this clonotype itself: A read error may produce the germline difference seen at one junction end. The chain employs TRBV7-8 and TRBJ2-7; possible D gene TRBD2, 5 bases. Germline loops: CDR1 SGHVS, CDR2 FQNEAQ. This CDR3 has 13 residues. CDR3: CASSVDVSYVQYF. The DNA for the CDR3 is TGTGCCAGTAGCGTGGACGTCTCATACGTGCAGTACTTC.

There are many counts of this clonotype. The chain links TRBV12-3 or TRBV12-4 to TRBJ2-7; D remains ambiguous. This CDR3 has 14 residues. V was cut by 8 bases and J by 4 bases, with 18 bases left in between. The CDR3 region is CASSTSEIGYEQYF. The CDR3, as DNA: TGTGCCAGCTCCACTTCCGAAATCGGTTACGAGCAGTACTTC.

As regards this clonotype: An end of the junction differs from the germline gene, which may be a read error. The chain uses TRBV28 and TRBJ2-1; D is possibly TRBD1 (6 bases). The CDR3 spans 13 residues. The germline gives CDR1 MDHEN, CDR2 SYDVKM. CDR3: CVSGTGQSNEQFF. The CDR3 DNA sequence: TGTGTCAGCGGTACCGGACAGTCCAATGAGCAGTTCTTC.

Concerning this clonotype itself: The missing conserved phenylalanine or tryptophan at the end of this CDR3 makes a read error likely. This chain connects TRBV30 to TRBJ2-3; D unclear. This CDR3 has 14 residues. CDR1 and CDR2 from the germline V gene are GTSNPN and SVGIG (reference sequence). With 0 bases removed from V and 8 bases from J, the gap between germline ends came to 15 bases. The CDR3 DNA sequence: TGTGCCTGGAGTGTACGTCTCCCCGGTGGTACGCAGTATCTT. Translated: CAWSVRLPGGTQYL.